The next 22 T cell receptor beta chains were all read from a single sample in a study of cytomegalovirus exposure and HLA in healthy donors. Data came from immunoSEQ multiplex PCR; TCRdb stores just in-frame clones and leaves some out. Of around 220,000 clones in the sample, around 90% were seen once. Source material: PBMCs. These receptors all stem from a woman under 30 in good health and CMV-seronegative.

This clone was picked up a small number of times. The chain carries TRBV21-1 and TRBJ2-7; the D call of TRBD1 is as the table states it, not checked on the DNA. TRBV21-1 corresponds to a pseudogene. The CDR3 has 15 amino acids. This CDR3 reads CASRGQPQLQYEQYF. CDR3 nucleotides: TGTGCCAGCAGGGGACAGCCACAACTCCAATACGAGCAGTACTTC.

The genes are TRBV5-1 and TRBJ2-7, with 9 positions matching TRBD1. Trimming took 3 bases from V and 4 from J; bases not matched to a gene: 5. The CDR3 contains 14 residues. Germline assignment: CDR1 SGHRS and CDR2 YFSETQ. CDR3 coding DNA: TGCGCCAGCAGCTCCGGACAGGGGCCTTACGAGCAGTACTTC. Translating it yields CASSSGQGPYEQYF.

The genes are TRBV7-6 and TRBJ2-3; 7 nucleotides match TRBD1. This CDR3 contains 15 residues. Germline assignment: CDR1 SGHVS and CDR2 FNYEAQ. V lost 5 bases to trimming and J lost 6 bases; unmatched junction nucleotides: 11. In DNA form, the CDR3 reads TGTGCCAGCAGCCCCCGGACAGGTTGGGTGGATACGCAGTATTTT. Its translation is CASSPRTGWVDTQYF.

CDR3 nucleotides: TGCGCCAGCAGCTTGGTAGTCGGCGAGCAGTACTTC. Translation gives CASSLVVGEQYF. The chain has TRBV5-1 and TRBJ2-7, with no clear D. The germline V and J ends were trimmed by 0 bases and 6 bases, with 7 bases remaining between them. CDR3 length: 12 amino acids. The germline V gene has CDR1 SGHRS and CDR2 YFSETQ.

J is TRBJ2-7 and V is TRBV4-1, with TRBD2 matching 14 bases. CDR3 length: 16 amino acids. The trim removed 3 bases at V and 5 bases at J, leaving 6 bases unmatched. Germline values: CDR1 MGHRA, CDR2 YSYEKL. The chain's CDR3 is CASSQEGTSGSNEQYF. CDR3 sequence (DNA): TGCGCCAGCAGCCAGGAGGGGACTAGCGGGAGTAACGAGCAGTACTTC.

The chain is built from TRBV9 and TRBJ2-7; TRBD2 aligns across 7 bases. V was pared by 4 bases and J by 2 bases, with 12 bases of the junction left unmatched. CDR1 is SGDLS, CDR2 YYNGEE, per germline. The length of the CDR3 is 16 residues. DNA for the CDR3: TGTGCCAGCAGCTCGGGGAGGGGAGCCCACACCTACGAGCAGTACTTC. It specifies CASSSGRGAHTYEQYF.

The V and J genes are TRBV7-3 and TRBJ2-7; D is undetermined. This CDR3 has 17 amino acids. CDR1 and CDR2 from the germline V gene are SGHTA and FQGTGA. V lost 1 base to trimming and J lost 0 bases, with 16 bases between them. DNA of the CDR3: TGTGCCAGCAGCTTAATCTCAGGCCAATGGTCCTCCTACGAGCAGTACTTC. Its protein is CASSLISGQWSSYEQYF. The whole variable domain, remainder taken from reference TRBV7-3 and TRBJ2-7, is GAGVSQTPSNKVTEKGKYVELRCDPISGHTALYWYRQSLGQGPEFLIYFQGTGAADDSGLPNDRFFAVRPEGSVSTLKIQRTERGDSAVYLCASSLISGQWSSYEQYFGPGTRLTVT.

This chain's CDR3 is CASSPTSADYSGNTIYF. As DNA, the CDR3 is TGTGCCAGCTCACCGACATCTGCGGACTACTCTGGAAACACCATATATTTT. V usage is TRBV18 and J usage is TRBJ1-3; D remains ambiguous. Trimming shortened V by 3 bases and J by 0 bases, and 15 bases separated the two germline ends. This CDR3 spans 17 amino acids. The V gene's germline CDR1 is KGHSH and CDR2 LQKENI.

This chain joins TRBV20-1 and TRBJ2-5; D is ambiguous. V was clipped by 6 bases and J by 5 bases, with 10 bases between them. Germline CDR1 DFQATT, CDR2 SNEGSKA (reference sequence). The CDR3 spans 11 residues. CDR3 nucleotides: TGCAGTGCCCAGTACAGTGAGACCCAGTACTTC. It encodes CSAQYSETQYF.

The rearrangement joins TRBV2 to TRBJ2-7, with a possible D match to TRBD1 (6 bases). Trimming removed 6 bases from V and 2 bases from J, with 8 bases in between. The germline gives CDR1 SNHLY, CDR2 FYNNEI. The CDR3 consists of 12 residues. CDR3 in amino acids: CASRQGPYEQYF. The CDR3 bases are TGTGCCAGCAGACAGGGTCCCTACGAGCAGTACTTC.

The chain links TRBV6-1 to TRBJ1-2; 10 bases align to TRBD1. The CDR3 contains 15 residues. From germline, CDR1 is MNHNS and CDR2 SASEGT. Unmatched junction bases numbered 10, after V lost 5 bases and J lost 7 bases. The CDR3, as DNA: TGTGCCAGCAGTCCTATTATAGACAGGGGGCCTGGCTACACCTTC. Amino acid sequence: CASSPIIDRGPGYTF.

The chain carries TRBV28 and TRBJ1-3, with 8 bases lining up with TRBD1. The V gene's germline CDR1 is MDHEN and CDR2 SYDVKM. The CDR3 is 14 residues long. The J segment lost 8 bases and the V segment lost 3 bases, leaving 6 bases of the junction unmatched. The CDR3 is CASSLGGQGHTIYF. The CDR3 region has the DNA TGTGCCAGCAGTTTGGGCGGACAGGGACACACCATATATTTT.

The gene calls are TRBV27 and TRBJ2-5; D remains ambiguous. Germline V lookup: CDR1 MNHEY, CDR2 SMNVEV (reference sequence). The CDR3 is 15 residues long. V was cut by 6 bases and J by 5 bases, with 19 bases left in between. The CDR3 DNA reads TGTGCCAGCAGCCGCCTGGAGCCGTTAAGGGAGACCCAGTACTTC. Residues: CASSRLEPLRETQYF.

This chain connects TRBV4-1 to TRBJ1-1; D is unresolved. CDR1 MGHRA and CDR2 YSYEKL come from the germline V gene. The ends were cut back, 4 bases at V and 5 bases at J, with 17 bases in the middle. The CDR3 has 15 amino acids. CDR3 bases: TGCGCCAGCAGCCTATCAAGTCCGGAGGGAACTGAAGCTTTCTTT. Translating it yields CASSLSSPEGTEAFF.

The V gene is TRBV10-3, the J gene TRBJ1-1; tentative D call: TRBD1 (5 bases). Germline V gene lookup returns CDR1 ENHRY and CDR2 SYGVKD. The CDR3 covers 16 residues. V was trimmed by 4 bases and J by 5 bases, leaving 20 bases between them. In DNA form, the CDR3 reads TGTGCCATCAGTGCGGGGGGATGGGGGGGGAGGACTGAAGCTTTCTTT. Protein sequence: CAISAGGWGGRTEAFF.

The chain uses TRBV27 and TRBJ2-7; 7 bases line up with TRBD1. The germline V gene has CDR1 MNHEY and CDR2 SMNVEV (reference sequence). This CDR3 has 15 amino acids. J lost 1 base, V lost 3 bases, and 6 bases had no gene match. DNA for the CDR3: TGTGCCAGCAGTTTTTGGGACAGACTATCCTACGAGCAGTACTTC. Its translation: CASSFWDRLSYEQYF.

This clone was recorded once. The V and J genes are TRBV10-3 and TRBJ1-1; 8 nucleotides match TRBD1. CDR1 ENHRY and CDR2 SYGVKD come from the germline V gene. V was clipped by 11 bases and J by 7 bases; unmatched bases: 12. The CDR3 has 13 amino acids. The CDR3: CAVQGAGKVEAFF. CDR3 nucleotides: TGTGCCGTCCAGGGGGCGGGGAAGGTTGAAGCTTTCTTT.

The rearrangement joins TRBV6-1 to TRBJ2-7, with 10 bases fitting TRBD1. The V and J ends lost 3 bases and 2 bases, in that order; junction bases with no gene match: 4. CDR1 is MNHNS and CDR2 is SASEGT in the germline V gene. The length of the CDR3 is 15 residues. CDR3: CASSDDRGPPYEQYF. The CDR3 nucleotides read TGTGCCAGCAGTGATGACAGGGGGCCTCCCTACGAGCAGTACTTC.

V and J are TRBV4-1 and TRBJ1-1, with 11 bases fitting TRBD1. Germline CDR1 and CDR2: MGHRA and YSYEKL. V lost 4 bases, J lost 10 bases, and 5 bases stayed unmatched. The CDR3 has 13 amino acids. As DNA, the CDR3 is TGCGCCAGCAGCCCTGACGGGACAGGGGGAGCTTTCTTT. Amino acids: CASSPDGTGGAFF.

This chain uses TRBV29-1 with TRBJ2-5, with 12 bases aligning to TRBD2. Trimming at V came to 5 bases and at J to 3 bases, leaving 1 base not matched to a gene. CDR3 length: 13 amino acids. Germline values: CDR1 SQVTM, CDR2 ANQGSEA. The CDR3 region is CSVRLAGEETQYF. CDR3 sequence (DNA): TGCAGCGTTCGACTAGCGGGAGAAGAGACCCAGTACTTC. The entire variable domain, with the rest obtained from reference TRBV29-1 and TRBJ2-5, is as follows: SAVISQKPSRDICQRGTSLTIQCQVDSQVTMMFWYRQQPGQSLTLIATANQGSEATYESGFVIDKFPISRPNLTFSTLTVSNMSPEDSSIYLCSVRLAGEETQYFGPGTRLLVL.

The genes are TRBV6-1 and TRBJ1-2; a weak D match, TRBD1 (6 bases). Germline CDR1 MNHNS, CDR2 SASEGT. V was clipped by 6 bases and J by 5 bases, with 13 bases between them. The CDR3 is 13 amino acids. Written as DNA, the CDR3 is TGTGCCAGCAGGGACGGGACACCGTATGGCTACACCTTC. Translated: CASRDGTPYGYTF.

Worth noting for this clone: Other nucleotide sequences in the sample specify the same CDR3. The CDR3 coding sequence is TGCGCCAGCAGCTTATCCGGACAGGGCTACGAGCAGTACTTC. Translation gives CASSLSGQGYEQYF. The chain uses TRBV5-1 and TRBJ2-7, with TRBD1 matching 8 bases. CDR3 length: 14 residues. Germline CDR1 reads SGHRS; CDR2 reads YFSETQ. After removal of 2 bases from V and 3 bases from J, the junction contained 4 bases not matched to a gene.